These 17 T cell receptor beta chains were all obtained from the same sample, sequenced in a study of identical twins. TCRdb reprocessed the 5' RACE reads with MiXCR, giving one entry per CDR3 protein. The sample has roughly 720,000 distinct CDR3 sequences; roughly 18% are singletons. Another study also made use of these data, one on T cells expressing NK-cell markers.

The specimen sequenced was PBMCs. The receptors were gathered from a woman younger than 30 in good health.

The gene calls are TRBV20-1 and TRBJ2-7; 9 positions agree with TRBD2. The CDR3 covers 14 residues. With V trimmed by 5 bases and J by 3 bases, 8 bases remained unmatched. The V gene's germline CDR1 is DFQATT and CDR2 SNEGSKA (reference sequence). The CDR3 loop is CSAGRLAEGYEQYF. CDR3 DNA sequence: TGCAGTGCTGGGCGACTAGCGGAGGGCTACGAGCAGTACTTC.

The chain couples TRBV3-1 to TRBJ2-2; the D gene could be TRBD1 or TRBD2 (5 bases each). The CDR3 runs to 16 residues. From germline, CDR1 is LGHDT and CDR2 YNNKEL (reference sequence). Trimming left V 4 bases short and J 4 bases short, with 16 bases between. CDR3 sequence reads: CASSPPVGDLTGELFF. CDR3 sequence (DNA): TGTGCCAGCAGCCCACCGGTGGGGGATCTCACCGGGGAGCTGTTTTTT. Together with reference TRBV3-1 and TRBJ2-2, the CDR3 gives the full variable domain: DTAVSQTPKYLVTQMGNDKSIKCEQNLGHDTMYWYKQDSKKFLKIMFSYNNKELIINETVPNRFSPKSPDKAHLNLHINSLELGDSAVYFCASSPPVGDLTGELFFGEGSRLTVL.

V is TRBV6-1 and J is TRBJ2-4, with 8 bases identical to TRBD2. In germline, CDR1 is MNHNS, CDR2 SASEGT. V shed 6 bases and J 7 bases; nucleotides not matched to a gene: 14. The CDR3 runs to 16 residues. CDR3 region: CASRGLAGTSVNIQYF. The DNA of the CDR3 is TGTGCCAGCAGGGGACTTGCCGGGACTAGTGTCAACATTCAGTACTTC.

CDR3 sequence: CASGPIRNIQYF. In DNA, the CDR3 is TGTGCCAGCGGCCCCATACGCAACATTCAGTACTTC. The V call is TRBV19, the J call TRBJ2-4; D unresolved. This CDR3 contains 12 residues. The germline CDR1 and CDR2 sequences are LNHDA and SQIVND (reference sequence). V dropped 9 bases and J dropped 7 bases, with 13 bases sitting between them.

This clonotype showed up many times. The chain combines TRBV7-2 with TRBJ2-1, with D possibly matching TRBD1 (6 bases). Germline assignment: CDR1 SGHTA and CDR2 FQGNSA. V was shortened by 5 bases and J by 10 bases, with 21 bases between the two germline ends. The CDR3 has 15 residues. This CDR3 reads CASSLAGAGLGEQFF. The DNA for the CDR3 is TGTGCCAGCAGCCTTGCAGGGGCCGGTCTTGGGGAGCAGTTCTTC.

The chain combines TRBV5-1 with TRBJ2-7; possible D gene TRBD1, 5 bases. Trimming removed 3 bases from V and 8 bases from J, with 12 bases in between. The germline V gene has CDR1 SGHRS and CDR2 YFSETQ. This CDR3 has 12 amino acids. The CDR3 protein is CASSSGQVQQYF. The DNA of the CDR3 is TGCGCCAGCAGCTCAGGACAAGTCCAGCAGTACTTC.

This clonotype was observed at least ten times. The V call is TRBV4-3, the J call TRBJ1-5; unclear D gene. The germline V gene encodes CDR1 LGHNA and CDR2 YSLEER. The CDR3 has 16 residues. V was shortened by 1 base and J by 0 bases, with 10 bases between the two germline ends. This CDR3 is CASSQGGYTSNQPQHF. CDR3 bases: TGCGCCAGCAGCCAAGGGGGATATACTAGCAATCAGCCCCAGCATTTT.

In this sample, this clonotype turned up a few times. The CDR3 nucleotides are TGTGCCTCCTCGCGGGGCCCGATTCCCTACGAGCAGTACTTC. Protein product: CASSRGPIPYEQYF. The chain employs TRBV6-1 and TRBJ2-7, with D possibly TRBD2 on 6 matching bases. Trimming shortened V by 11 bases and J by 2 bases, and 19 bases separated the two germline ends. The CDR3 has 14 residues. Per germline, CDR1 MNHNS and CDR2 SASEGT.

This clonotype was picked up a small number of times. The chain links TRBV7-9 to TRBJ2-7, with D possibly being TRBD2 (6 bases). CDR1 and CDR2 from the germline V gene are SEHNR and FQNEAQ (reference sequence). The CDR3 is made up of 13 amino acids. V was pared by 5 bases and J by 3 bases, with 11 bases between. CDR3 DNA sequence: TGTGCCAGCAGCCGGGACTTAAACTACGAGCAGTACTTC. Encoded protein: CASSRDLNYEQYF.

This clonotype came up many times. This chain joins TRBV12-3 or TRBV12-4 and TRBJ1-5, with D perhaps TRBD1 (5 bases). Trimming shortened V by 4 bases and J by 0 bases, and 7 bases separated the two germline ends. This CDR3 comprises 14 residues. The CDR3 DNA sequence: TGTGCCAGCAGTTGGGGGAATAGCAATCAGCCCCAGCATTTT. This sequence encodes CASSWGNSNQPQHF.

This clonotype was counted a few times. The chain carries TRBV12-3 or TRBV12-4 and TRBJ2-1; no clear D. The V end lost 3 bases, the J end lost 9 bases, and 12 bases lay between the germline ends. The CDR3 length is 13 residues. The CDR3: CASSFVYHREQFF. The CDR3, as DNA: TGTGCCAGCAGTTTCGTCTACCACCGTGAGCAGTTCTTC.

The rearrangement joins TRBV20-1 to TRBJ2-7; 8 nucleotides align to TRBD2. In germline, CDR1 is DFQATT, CDR2 SNEGSKA (reference sequence). CDR3 length: 12 amino acids. V lost 0 bases and J lost 12; bases outside the gene matches: 7. The CDR3 here is CSARDSSGGWYF. The CDR3 nucleotides are TGCAGTGCTAGAGATTCCAGCGGGGGTTGGTACTTC.

This clonotype came up a few times. This sequence joins TRBV12-3 or TRBV12-4 and TRBJ2-5, with D uncertain. V was shortened by 0 bases and J by 2 bases, with 10 bases between the two germline ends. This CDR3 comprises 15 residues. The DNA for the CDR3 is TGTGCCAGCAGTTTAGCCCTAGTAGTACAAGAGACCCAGTACTTC. Protein sequence: CASSLALVVQETQYF.

This clonotype appeared a few times. The chain links TRBV10-1 to TRBJ2-7; 12 nucleotides line up with TRBD1. This CDR3 contains 14 residues. After removal of 6 bases from V and 6 bases from J, the junction contained 6 bases not matched to a gene. Germline-derived CDR1 and CDR2 are WNHNN and SYGVQD (reference sequence). The CDR3 DNA reads TGCGCCAGCAGCCGGGACAGGGGGCGAGTCGAGCAGTACTTC. Protein sequence: CASSRDRGRVEQYF.

The chain joins TRBV20-1 to TRBJ2-1; perhaps TRBD1 as D (7 bases). The CDR3 runs to 18 residues. V was shortened by 1 base and J by 7 bases, with 26 bases between the two germline ends. Germline loops: CDR1 DFQATT, CDR2 SNEGSKA (reference sequence). Here the CDR3 reads CSARVFPGATGVGNEQFF. The CDR3 DNA reads TGCAGTGCTAGAGTTTTCCCGGGGGCAACAGGGGTGGGGAATGAGCAGTTCTTC.

This clonotype turned up a few times. The CDR3 DNA is TGCAGTGCTAGGATCTCGGACACCGGGGAGCTGTTTTTT. Protein: CSARISDTGELFF. This rearrangement joins TRBV20-1 to TRBJ2-2; D gene uncertain. Germline V gene lookup returns CDR1 DFQATT and CDR2 SNEGSKA (reference sequence). V lost 3 bases and J 3 bases, leaving 8 bases between the germline ends. The CDR3 sequence is 13 residues long.

V gene TRBV7-2 combines with J gene TRBJ2-1; D is possibly TRBD1 (7 bases). The CDR3 runs 14 residues. The V gene's germline CDR1 is SGHTA and CDR2 FQGNSA. Between the trimmed V and J ends, which lost 0 bases and 10 bases, there was a span of 13 bases. CDR3 coding DNA: TGTGCCAGCAGCTTAGCGGGGACAGCGGGCGAGCAGTTCTTC. Translation: CASSLAGTAGEQFF.